The clone carrying this T cell receptor (beta chain) was counted between two and nine times. Its antigen is not identified. This sample is drawn from a study of identical twins. Findings of the study overall: Twins' excess sharing was less marked for out-of-frame beta sequences. Within twin pairs, the out-of-frame alpha sequences they shared showed excess low generation probability.

Unique molecular identifiers were present on the cDNA, and a universal primer site came from template switching. Using its own MiXCR run on the 5' RACE reads, TCRdb lists one record per CDR3 protein. Of about 240,000 distinct CDR3 sequences detected, approximately 7.3% appear once; the ten largest clones hold 5% to 6%. This sample also belongs to another study, concerning yellow fever vaccine responses in identical twins.

Sequencing was performed on CD8+ T cells sorted from blood. This TCR was recovered from a woman between 18 and 29 years old in good health.

The CDR3, as DNA: TGTGCCAGCAGTCTGACCGGGACAGGGGCGAGTGAGCAGTTCTTC. Its translation: CASSLTGTGASEQFF. The chain combines TRBV28 with TRBJ2-1, with 10 bases lining up with TRBD1. J lost 9 bases, V lost 5 bases, and 10 bases had no gene match. The CDR3 length is 15 residues. The germline CDR1 and CDR2 sequences are MDHEN and SYDVKM.